The entry that follows covers one T cell receptor (beta chain) sequence. No antigen is known for it. Trimming pared 3 bases from V and 8 bases from J, leaving 13 bases between. This CDR3 contains 14 residues. Germline assignment: CDR1 SGHVS and CDR2 FQNEAQ. The data were taken from a study of cytomegalovirus exposure and HLA in healthy donors. Background on the study: Clustering assigned about four fifths of the approximately 400 genotyped donors to the Caucasian-associated ancestry cluster. Study-level findings and limits: A further, later analysis showed that HLA-associated TCR beta chains (compared with equally common others) were more clonally expanded.

Vbeta (60) and Jbeta (13) primers were used in the PCR. The data were produced by immunoSEQ multiplex PCR, yet TCRdb's version contains in-frame clones alone and is incomplete. The sample has roughly 150,000 clones, over 70% seen once; the top ten hold 2.5% to 3.5%. The chain has TRBV7-8 and TRBJ1-4; D is unclear. The TCR sequence derives from a male donor in good health and CMV-seronegative. The material sequenced was PBMCs. The CDR3 region is CASSLSPRREKLFF. DNA for the CDR3: TGTGCCAGCAGCTTGAGCCCTAGGAGGGAAAAACTGTTTTTT.